The entry below gives a single T cell receptor beta chain sequence along with its context. The clone's antigen remains unknown. Qualities for individual bases were not recorded, and no much larger clone is one base off. One collaborating source in Seattle enrolled patients while the patients were actively infected and followed the patients over time throughout the course of disease. Each collaborating institution followed its own protocols to collect whole blood in K2EDTA tubes. For TCRbeta analysis, collaborators shipped samples in one of three forms: frozen whole blood, isolated PBMCs, or DNA extracted from either of those sample types. The data originate from a study of blood T cell repertoires in COVID-19 (dated by TCRdb to 2018 to 2020). General notes on the study: Collaborator samples came from the United States, Italy and Spain and covered acute and convalescent phases of COVID-19. The prospective study material was composed of cDNA or gDNA derived from T cells, B-cell-depleted T cells, or PBMCs. The dataset comprised deeply sampled blood TCRbeta repertoires from subjects exposed to, actively infected with, or recovered from COVID-19. The repertoires were made available in a free public database intended to serve as a resource for research on the immune response to SARS-CoV-2. Samples came from the ongoing ImmuneRACE study (first 160 participants) plus 1,254 subjects from 6 global collaborators. Sample metadata almost always included a de-identified subject ID, COVID-19 status, age in years and sex. Where available, HLA class I and class II types were obtained from metadata supplied by the sample provider rather than from assay-based typing.

Study-level results and caveats: The amount of clinical and demographic metadata varied by source and participant and was provided uncurated.

The immunoSEQ Assay, a bias-controlled multiplex PCR, was used to amplify TCRbeta CDR3 regions from genomic DNA. Processing in the source paper ran as follows. Within the assay, amplification of reference gene primers was used to estimate how many nucleated cells each sample contained. Sequence reads were collapsed and filtered to measure the absolute abundance of every unique TCRbeta CDR3 rearrangement. Productive Simpson clonality was computed per sample as the square root of Simpson's diversity index over productive rearrangements. TCRdb obtained this table from immuneACCESS and retained in-frame rearrangements with V and J assigned. These tables miss some clones; where compared with another copy, unresolved V genes account for less than half of the shortfall, and the remainder is unexplained. D and trimming come from the DNA, and the V and J calls and clone size come from that table. Within this sample are 410,000 or so clones, with 70% to 90% of them counted one time only. Jointly, the top ten make up less than 2% of the sample.

Reading the germline V gene gives CDR1 MDHEN and CDR2 SYDVKM. The trim is 3 bases for V and 8 bases for J, with a gap of 8 bases between the germline ends. The CDR3 runs 12 residues from the cysteine to the phenylalanine. The entry retains the CDR3 DNA only, 36 bases that are in frame from base 1. The sequencing input was peripheral blood. The receptor was isolated from a woman aged 40 to 49 with COVID-19, enrolled during active disease. The chain is assembled from TRBV28 and TRBJ1-5; no D gene is confidently identified. The nucleotide sequence is TGTGCCAGCAGTTTGCGGAAAGAGCCCCAGCATTTT. This gives the protein CASSLRKEPQHF.